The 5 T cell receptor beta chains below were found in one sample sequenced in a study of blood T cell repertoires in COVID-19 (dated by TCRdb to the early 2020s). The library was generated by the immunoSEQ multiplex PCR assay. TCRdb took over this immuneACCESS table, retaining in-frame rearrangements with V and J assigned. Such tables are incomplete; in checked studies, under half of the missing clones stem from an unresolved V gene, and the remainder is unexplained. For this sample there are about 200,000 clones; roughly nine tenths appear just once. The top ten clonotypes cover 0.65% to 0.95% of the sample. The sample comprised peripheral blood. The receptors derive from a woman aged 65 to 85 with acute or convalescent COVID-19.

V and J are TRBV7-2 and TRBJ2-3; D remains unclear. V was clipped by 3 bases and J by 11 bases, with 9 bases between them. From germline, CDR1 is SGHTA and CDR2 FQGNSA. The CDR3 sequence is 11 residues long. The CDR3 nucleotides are TGTGCCAGCAGCTTCCAGCGAGAGCAGTATTTT. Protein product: CASSFQREQYF.

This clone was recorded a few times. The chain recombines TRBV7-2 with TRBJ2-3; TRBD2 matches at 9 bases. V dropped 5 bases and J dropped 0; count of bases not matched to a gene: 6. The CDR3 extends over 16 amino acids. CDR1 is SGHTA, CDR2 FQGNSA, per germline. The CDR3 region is CASSLRAGGSTDTQYF. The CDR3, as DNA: TGTGCCAGCAGCCTCCGAGCGGGAGGCAGCACAGATACGCAGTATTTT.

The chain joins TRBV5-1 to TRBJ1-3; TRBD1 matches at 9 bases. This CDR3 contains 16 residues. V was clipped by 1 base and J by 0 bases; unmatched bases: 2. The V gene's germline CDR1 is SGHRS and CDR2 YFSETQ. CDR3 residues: CASSLTGGISGNTIYF. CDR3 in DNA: TGCGCCAGCAGCTTGACAGGGGGCATCTCTGGAAACACCATATATTTT.

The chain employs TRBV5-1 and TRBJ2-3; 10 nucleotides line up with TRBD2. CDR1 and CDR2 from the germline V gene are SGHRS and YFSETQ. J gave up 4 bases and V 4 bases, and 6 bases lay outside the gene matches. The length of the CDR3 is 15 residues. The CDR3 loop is CASSAWTSGADTQYF. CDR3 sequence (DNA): TGCGCCAGCAGCGCATGGACTAGCGGCGCAGATACGCAGTATTTT.

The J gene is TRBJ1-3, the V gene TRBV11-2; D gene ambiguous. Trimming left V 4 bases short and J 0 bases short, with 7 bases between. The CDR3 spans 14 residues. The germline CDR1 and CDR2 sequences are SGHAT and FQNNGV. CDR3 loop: CASSSRSSGNTIYF. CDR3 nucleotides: TGTGCCAGCAGCTCGAGATCCTCTGGAAACACCATATATTTT.